A selection of T cell receptor beta chains follows, all from one sample in a study of blood T cell repertoires in COVID-19. The repertoire was sequenced with immunoSEQ multiplex PCR; TCRdb's copy has only in-frame clones and lacks some. Among 55,000 to 80,000 clones, roughly three quarters were seen once, and the ten largest hold 14%. The sequenced material came from peripheral blood. The receptors were gathered from a man aged 60 to 69 with COVID-19, enrolled during active disease. Each CDR3 is given with its conserved first and last residue. The D gene is left open where the match is weak. Clone size is shown for a subset of rows, as once, few, many or a class of expanded clone.

d_call clone_size j_call v_call cdr3_nt cdr3_aa
. . TRBJ1-4 TRBV5-5 TGTGCCAGCAGCTTGTCGGGGGGAAATGAAAAACTGTTTTTT CASSLSGGNEKLFF
. . TRBJ2-6 TRBV30 TGTGCCTTGAGTAGGGGAACCGGGGCCAACGTCCTGACTTTC CALSRGTGANVLTF
. few TRBJ2-7 TRBV11-2 TGTGCCAGCAGCTTAGGCGGCAGCACCTACGAGCAGTACTTC CASSLGGSTYEQYF
. few TRBJ1-5 TRBV19 TGTGCCAGTAGTATGGAGCCGCTCAATCAGCCCCAGCATTTT CASSMEPLNQPQHF
. . TRBJ1-3 TRBV6-5 TGTGCCAGCAGGACCGGGTCCTCTGGAAACACCATATATTTT CASRTGSSGNTIYF
. . TRBJ2-2 TRBV6-5 TGTGCCAGCAGTTTACGACAGGTGATAAGGACCGGGGAGCTGTTTTTT CASSLRQVIRTGELFF
. . TRBJ1-5 TRBV5-5 TGTGCCAGCAGCTTGGCGGGGGGGGATCAGCCCCAGCATTTT CASSLAGGDQPQHF
. . TRBJ2-7 TRBV4-2 TGTGCCAGCAGCCAAGTCCCCCTTAGCGGAGCGAGCTCCTACGAGCAGTACTTC CASSQVPLSGASSYEQYF
. . TRBJ1-3 TRBV18 TGTGCCAGCTCACCGAGCTCTGGAAACACCATATATTTT CASSPSSGNTIYF
. . TRBJ2-5 TRBV3-1/TRBV3-2 TGTGCCAGCAGCTCGGTACAAGAGACCCAGTACTTC CASSSVQETQYF
. once TRBJ1-1 TRBV7-2 TGTGCCAGCAGCCGGGGAGGGTCAGAGAACACTGAAGCTTTCTTT CASSRGGSENTEAFF
TRBD2 . TRBJ2-4 TRBV3-1/TRBV3-2 TGTGCCAGCAGCCAAGACTCGACTAGCGCCAGGCCCGAAGCCAAAAACATTCAGTACTTC CASSQDSTSARPEAKNIQYF
TRBD1 . TRBJ2-7 TRBV28 TGTGCCAGCAGCCTGACGCCGGGACAGGGAACTCGAGAGCAGTACTTC CASSLTPGQGTREQYF
TRBD1 . TRBJ2-1 TRBV4-2 TGTGCCAGCAGCCAAGATTATACGAGCGGTTGGGACAGGGAATACAATGAGCAGTTCTTC CASSQDYTSGWDREYNEQFF
TRBD1 . TRBJ1-3 TRBV18 TGTGCCAGCTCACCGCCGGGACAGAGGGGAGTTTCTGGAAACACCATATATTTT CASSPPGQRGVSGNTIYF
. . TRBJ1-5 TRBV12-3/TRBV12-4 TGTGCCAGCATCCAGCAGCCCCAGCATTTT CASIQQPQHF
. few TRBJ1-5 TRBV2 TGTGCCAGCAGTGACCGGACAGTTTTTCAGCCCCAGCATTTT CASSDRTVFQPQHF
TRBD2 . TRBJ2-7 TRBV18 TGTGCCAGCTCATCCACCACAGGGACTAGCGGGTCGGAGCAGTACTTC CASSSTTGTSGSEQYF
. . TRBJ2-1 TRBV3-1/TRBV3-2 TGTGCCAGCAGCCAAGGAACCAACGGTGAGCAGTTCTTC CASSQGTNGEQFF
TRBD2 . TRBJ2-3 TRBV28 TGTGCCAGCACCTCCGGCGGGGGGATGTTAACAGATACGCAGTATTTT CASTSGGGMLTDTQYF
. . TRBJ2-5 TRBV30 TGTGCCTGGAGGCCTCGGTACCAAGAGACCCAGTACTTC CAWRPRYQETQYF
. . TRBJ2-2 TRBV6-5 TGTGCCAGCAGTAATACAGCGAACACCGGGGAGCTGTTTTTT CASSNTANTGELFF
. . TRBJ2-7 TRBV14 TGTGCCAGCAGCCCACTAGAGCAGTACTTC CASSPLEQYF
. . TRBJ2-7 TRBV6-5 TGTGCCAGCACCCCCGGGCAGGGAAGGATCCACGAGCAGTACTTC CASTPGQGRIHEQYF
. once TRBJ1-3 TRBV6-1 TGTGCCAGCAGGGCTTACTCTGGAAACACCATATATTTT CASRAYSGNTIYF
. . TRBJ2-3 TRBV12-3/TRBV12-4 TGTGCCAGCAGTTCCGTTGGCACAGATACGCAGTATTTT CASSSVGTDTQYF
TRBD2 . TRBJ2-5 TRBV3-1/TRBV3-2 TGTGCCAGCAGCCAGCACATAGCGGGAGGAGGGGAGACCCAGTACTTC CASSQHIAGGGETQYF
. once TRBJ1-1 TRBV19 TGTGCCAGTAGTTTCGGTGGGAACACTGAAGCTTTCTTT CASSFGGNTEAFF
TRBD2 . TRBJ2-3 TRBV13 TGTGCCAGCAGCTTGGGTGGACTAGCGGTCCAAGATACGCAGTATTTT CASSLGGLAVQDTQYF
. once TRBJ2-3 TRBV28 TGTGCCAGCAGGACACCATCAGATACGCAGTATTTT CASRTPSDTQYF
TRBD2 . TRBJ2-1 TRBV3-1/TRBV3-2 TGTGCCAGCAGCCATGGGGCTAGCGGGAGGTGGGGAGATGAGCAGTTCTTC CASSHGASGRWGDEQFF
. . TRBJ2-2 TRBV3-1/TRBV3-2 TGTGCCAGCAGGTGGCAGGTGGACACCGGGGAGCTGTTTTTT CASRWQVDTGELFF
. . TRBJ1-5 TRBV18 TGTGCCAGCTCTATTAGGAGGGAAAGCAATCAGCCCCAGCATTTT CASSIRRESNQPQHF
. few TRBJ1-3 TRBV2 TGTGCCAGCAGTGACCCCAGGGATAGAAACACCATATATTTT CASSDPRDRNTIYF
TRBD1 . TRBJ2-2 TRBV3-1/TRBV3-2 TGTGCCAGCAGCCCTTGGGACAGGGACACCGGGGAGCTGTTTTTT CASSPWDRDTGELFF
. few TRBJ1-6 TRBV18 TGTGCCAGCTCACCAGCGGGGTTTAATTCACCCCTCCACTTT CASSPAGFNSPLHF
. . TRBJ1-6 TRBV28 TGTGCCAGCAGCCGGGGAGTGAATTCACCCCTCCACTTT CASSRGVNSPLHF
. . TRBJ2-2 TRBV5-1 TGCGCCAGCAGCTTGGACGGAGGGGGGGCCGGGGAGCTGTTTTTT CASSLDGGGAGELFF
TRBD1 . TRBJ1-2 TRBV30 TGTGCCTGGGGTCGACAGGGGGCCGATGGCTACACCTTC CAWGRQGADGYTF
. . TRBJ2-7 TRBV5-1 TGCGCCAGCAGCTTGGTTACAGGACGGGACATATACGAGCAGTACTTC CASSLVTGRDIYEQYF
TRBD2 . TRBJ2-7 TRBV5-4 TGTGCCAGCAGCTTGGCCCCTAGCGGGAGCTACGAGCAGTACTTC CASSLAPSGSYEQYF
TRBD1 . TRBJ2-5 TRBV28 TGTGCCAGCAACAGGGCCGGGACAGTACAAGAGACCCAGTACTTC CASNRAGTVQETQYF
TRBD1 . TRBJ2-3 TRBV6-5 TGTGCCAGCAGTTTCTCAGTGGCAGGGGGCTGGGATACGCAGTATTTT CASSFSVAGGWDTQYF
. . TRBJ2-3 TRBV3-1/TRBV3-2 TGTGCCAGCAGCCAAGATACCCGGGATACGCAGTATTTT CASSQDTRDTQYF
. . TRBJ2-1 TRBV21-1 TGTGCCAGCAGCAAAGCCGCGTATAGCGGGAGTAATAATGAGCAGTTCTTC CASSKAAYSGSNNEQFF
. . TRBJ2-1 TRBV24-1 TGTGCCACCAGTGACCCAGGGGAGAACTCCTACAATGAGCAGTTCTTC CATSDPGENSYNEQFF
TRBD2 . TRBJ2-7 TRBV6-6 TGTGCCAGCCCAAACCACCCGGGGGGTCGGTACTTC CASPNHPGGRYF
. . TRBJ2-5 TRBV28 TGTGCCAGCAGTGCCAGGGCGGAGACCCAGTACTTC CASSARAETQYF
TRBD2 few TRBJ2-2 TRBV2 TGTGCCAGCAGCCTCGGACTAGAGAACACCGGGGAGCTGTTTTTT CASSLGLENTGELFF
. few TRBJ2-1 TRBV6-1 TGTGCCAGCAGTGAAGTGGCGGTCAACAATGAGCAGTTCTTC CASSEVAVNNEQFF